The 21 T cell receptor beta chains listed next were all sequenced from one sample in a study of beta chain features in type 1 diabetes. Investigators reverse transcribed all isolated RNA, so they sequenced expressed TCRB transcripts. Some clones are missing from TCRdb's copy, which holds only in-frame ones; the method was immunoSEQ multiplex PCR. The table lists fewer than 550,000 clones, about 10% of them singletons, with roughly 0.046% in the top ten. The sample taken for sequencing was naive CD4+ T cells from blood. Receptor source: a woman between 18 and 30 years old in good health.

In this sample, this clone turned up a few times. V and J are TRBV4-3 and TRBJ1-2; D is possibly TRBD1 (6 bases). CDR1 and CDR2 (germline): LGHNA, YSLEER. V was clipped by 0 bases and J by 2 bases, with 10 bases between them. This CDR3 has 15 amino acids. The CDR3 loop is CASSQDWTVNYGYTF. The CDR3 DNA sequence: TGCGCCAGCAGCCAAGATTGGACAGTCAACTATGGCTACACCTTC.

This rearrangement joins TRBV27 to TRBJ2-5, with D perhaps TRBD1 (5 bases). Germline lookup yields CDR1 MNHEY and CDR2 SMNVEV (reference sequence). This CDR3 is 15 amino acids long. The V end was cut by 3 bases, the J end by 0 bases, with 11 bases between. CDR3 loop: CASSFAATDQETQYF. CDR3 nucleotide sequence: TGTGCCAGCAGTTTTGCCGCGACAGACCAAGAGACCCAGTACTTC.

This clone was found a few times. This chain joins TRBV7-9 and TRBJ2-3, with 8 bases lining up with TRBD2. CDR1 SEHNR and CDR2 FQNEAQ come from the germline V gene (reference sequence). The CDR3 consists of 17 residues. V dropped 1 base and J dropped 6; count of bases not matched to a gene: 12. The CDR3 DNA sequence: TGTGCCAGCAGCTTAGAGGCCCGGCGGGAGGCGGGGGATACGCAGTATTTT. As protein: CASSLEARREAGDTQYF.

The chain recombines TRBV28 with TRBJ1-4; D not certain. Germline V CDR1 and CDR2: MDHEN, SYDVKM. The CDR3 has 16 residues. V dropped 4 bases and J dropped 0 bases, with 12 bases sitting between them. The CDR3 DNA follows: TGTGCCAGCAGTTCAGGCTTTGGCACAACTAATGAAAAACTGTTTTTT. This codes for CASSSGFGTTNEKLFF.

There are a few counts of this clone. The rearrangement uses TRBV2 and TRBJ2-7; maybe TRBD1 (6 bases). Per germline, CDR1 SNHLY and CDR2 FYNNEI. CDR3 length: 16 residues. V was shortened by 7 bases and J by 3 bases, with 22 bases between the two germline ends. The CDR3 spells CASKRKSGHGYYEQYF. CDR3 DNA sequence: TGTGCCAGCAAGAGGAAATCGGGACACGGATACTACGAGCAGTACTTC.

The rearrangement joins TRBV28 to TRBJ2-7; the match to TRBD2 covers 7 bases. After removal of 3 bases from V and 2 bases from J, the junction contained 7 bases not matched to a gene. Germline V gene sequence: CDR1 MDHEN, CDR2 SYDVKM. CDR3 size: 15 residues. CDR3 in DNA: TGTGCCAGCAGTTTCCTGAGCGGGGCTCCCTACGAGCAGTACTTC. Its protein is CASSFLSGAPYEQYF.

CDR3 residues: CASSLIAGRETQYF. The CDR3 nucleotides are TGTGCCAGCAGTTTAATTGCAGGGAGGGAGACCCAGTACTTC. The V and J genes are TRBV28 and TRBJ2-5; a possible D gene is TRBD2 (6 bases). The CDR3 has 14 amino acids. Germline CDR1 MDHEN, CDR2 SYDVKM. The V and J ends lost 2 bases and 5 bases respectively, with 12 bases between them.

V is TRBV29-1 and J is TRBJ2-5, with a possible D match to TRBD1 (6 bases). The CDR3 sequence is 14 residues long. Trimming cost V 7 bases and J 0 bases, with 15 bases left between them. Germline lookup yields CDR1 SQVTM and CDR2 ANQGSEA. The CDR3 here is CSGLTGFDQETQYF. CDR3 coding DNA: TGCAGCGGCTTGACAGGATTCGACCAAGAGACCCAGTACTTC.

The sample holds a few counts of this clone. V is TRBV15 and J is TRBJ2-3, with 9 positions matching TRBD2. J lost 0 bases, V lost 8 bases, and 9 bases had no gene match. The V gene's germline CDR1 is LNHNV and CDR2 YYDKDF (reference sequence). This CDR3 contains 16 residues. CDR3 in DNA: TGTGCCACCGCCATTATAGCGGGGGTTAGCACAGATACGCAGTATTTT. This sequence encodes CATAIIAGVSTDTQYF. Together with reference TRBV15 and TRBJ2-3, the CDR3 gives the full variable domain: DAMVIQNPRYQVTQFGKPVTLSCSQTLNHNVMYWYQQKSSQAPKLLFHYYDKDFNNEADTPDNFQSRRPNTSFCFLDIRSPGLGDTAMYLCATAIIAGVSTDTQYFGPGTRLTVL.

This clone appeared a few times. The chain couples TRBV5-6 to TRBJ2-7; TRBD2 is a possible D gene (5 bases). This CDR3 comprises 15 residues. Germline V CDR1 and CDR2: SGHDT, YYEEEE. Trimming took off 2 bases at V and 0 bases at J, with 12 bases between the two ends. CDR3 bases: TGTGCCAGCAGCTTCGGCGGGCAGAGCTCCTACGAGCAGTACTTC. This encodes CASSFGGQSSYEQYF.

This chain uses TRBV7-6 with TRBJ1-4; D perhaps matches TRBD1 (6 bases). Germline V CDR1 and CDR2: SGHVS, FNYEAQ. V was cut by 6 bases and J by 10 bases, with 24 bases left in between. This CDR3 is 16 amino acids long. The CDR3 sequence is CASSFPPGQAKGKLFF. CDR3 nucleotides: TGTGCCAGCAGTTTTCCACCGGGACAAGCAAAGGGAAAACTGTTTTTT.

This clone was seen more than once but under ten times. Germline is not matched at one junction end, which may reflect a read error. The J gene is TRBJ2-2, the V gene TRBV7-2; D is possibly TRBD2 (6 bases). The CDR3 is 13 residues long. Germline V gene sequence: CDR1 SGHTA, CDR2 FQGNSA. Here the CDR3 reads CASSRRGTGELFF. CDR3 nucleotides: TGCGCCAGCAGCCGGAGGGGCACCGGGGAGCTGTTTTTT.

A few counts support this clone. The chain is built from TRBV14 and TRBJ2-1, with 10 bases fitting TRBD1. V shed 4 bases, J shed 2 bases, and the junction held 2 bases outside the gene matches. Germline CDR1 SGHDN, CDR2 FVKESK. This CDR3 is 15 amino acids long. The CDR3 DNA reads TGTGCCAGCAGCCGGGGACAGGGGACCTACAATGAGCAGTTCTTC. Protein product: CASSRGQGTYNEQFF.

This clone was seen more than once but under ten times. The chain has TRBV7-8 and TRBJ2-3; D uncertain. The ends were cut back, 5 bases at V and 6 bases at J, with 6 bases in the middle. The germline V gene encodes CDR1 SGHVS and CDR2 FQNEAQ. The CDR3 has 11 residues. The chain's CDR3 is CASSIRDTQYF. CDR3 coding DNA: TGTGCCAGCAGCATTAGGGATACGCAGTATTTT.

This sequence joins TRBV18 and TRBJ2-7, with TRBD1 matching over 7 bases. From germline, CDR1 is KGHSH and CDR2 LQKENI. There are 13 residues in the CDR3. J gave up 5 bases and V 6 bases, and 7 bases lay outside the gene matches. CDR3 protein: CASSRGTAHEQYV. CDR3 sequence (DNA): TGTGCCAGCTCTCGAGGGACAGCCCACGAGCAGTACGTC.

This chain uses TRBV20-1 with TRBJ1-1; no reliable D call. V was shortened by 5 bases and J by 7 bases, with 11 bases between the two germline ends. The length of the CDR3 is 11 residues. Per germline, CDR1 DFQATT and CDR2 SNEGSKA (reference sequence). CDR3 bases: TGCAGTGCTCTAGGGAGGGTTGAAGCTTTCTTT. Its translation: CSALGRVEAFF.

This clone turned up a few times. The chain recombines TRBV5-4 with TRBJ2-3, with 8 bases lining up with TRBD2. Germline lookup yields CDR1 SGHNT and CDR2 YYREEE (reference sequence). Trimming removed 4 bases from V and 0 bases from J; junction bases left unmatched: 4. This CDR3 region has 15 residues. The CDR3 nucleotides are TGTGCCAGCAGCCCCACTAGCGGAAGCACAGATACGCAGTATTTT. Amino acids: CASSPTSGSTDTQYF.

V and J are TRBV10-3 and TRBJ2-5; possibly TRBD1 for D (5 bases). CDR1 ENHRY and CDR2 SYGVKD come from the germline V gene. This CDR3 is built from 19 residues. V lost 0 bases and J lost 2, with 22 bases in between. CDR3 coding DNA: TGTGCCATCAGTGAGTCGTCGACATGGGGCCAGCGAACTCAAGAGACCCAGTACTTC. As protein: CAISESSTWGQRTQETQYF.

At least ten counts were recorded for this clone. The chain uses TRBV29-1 and TRBJ2-5, with unresolved D. This CDR3 comprises 12 residues. Germline V gene data show CDR1 as SQVTM and CDR2 as ANQGSEA. V lost 4 bases and J lost 3, with 9 bases in between. This CDR3 reads CSVVAGEETQYF. The CDR3 DNA is TGCAGCGTTGTTGCCGGCGAAGAGACCCAGTACTTC.

A few counts support this clone. The chain links TRBV18 to TRBJ2-7; D may be TRBD1 (5 bases). Per the germline V gene, CDR1 is KGHSH and CDR2 is LQKENI. Trimming took off 4 bases at V and 2 bases at J, with 18 bases between the two ends. The CDR3 has 16 residues. CDR3 amino acids: CASSQGADPEAYEQYF. Here the CDR3 DNA reads TGTGCCAGCTCACAAGGGGCGGACCCAGAGGCCTACGAGCAGTACTTC.

This clone was counted a few times. The gene calls are TRBV9 and TRBJ2-1; 9 bases match TRBD1. The CDR3 totals 19 residues. CDR1 and CDR2 from the germline V gene are SGDLS and YYNGEE. Trimming cost V 1 base and J 1 base; bases outside gene matches: 12. The DNA of the CDR3 is TGTGCCAGCAGCGTAACGGGACAGGGTACCTTATTGTCCTACAATGAGCAGTTCTTC. Its translation: CASSVTGQGTLLSYNEQFF. Complete variable domain (other parts from reference TRBV9 and TRBJ2-1): DSGVTQTPKHLITATGQRVTLRCSPRSGDLSVYWYQQSLDQGLQFLIQYYNGEERAKGNILERFSAQQFPDLHSELNLSSLELGDSALYFCASSVTGQGTLLSYNEQFFGPGTRLTVL.